This T cell receptor beta chain stems from a study of blood T cell repertoires in COVID-19. Across the study: The United States, Italy and Spain provided the acute and convalescent COVID-19 samples. The analysed material was cDNA or gDNA that came from T cells, B-cell-depleted T cells, or PBMCs.

Methods used by the authors: Scientists estimated how many nucleated cells there were by amplifying reference gene primers. Method: immunoSEQ multiplex PCR; TCRdb's copy keeps in-frame clones and lacks some. V, J and clone size derive from that table, while D and trimming were established from the DNA sequence. Of 90,000 or so clones detected, 89% appear once; the ten largest clones hold 5.2%. The CDR3 is 15 residues long. V lost 5 bases, J lost 1 base, and 14 bases lay in between. Germline CDR1 and CDR2: SGHRS and YFSETQ. The clonotype originates from an elderly woman with active COVID-19. Sample: peripheral blood. V usage is TRBV5-1 and J usage is TRBJ2-3; TRBD1 is a possible D gene (6 bases). This chain's CDR3 is CASSQSRGGTDTQYF. The CDR3 DNA reads TGCGCCAGCAGTCAGTCCAGGGGTGGCACAGATACGCAGTATTTT. The full variable domain, completed using reference TRBV5-1 and TRBJ2-3, is KAGVTQTPRYLIKTRGQQVTLSCSPISGHRSVSWYQQTPGQGLQFLFEYFSETQRNKGNFPGRFSGRQFSNSRSEMNVSTLELGDSALYLCASSQSRGGTDTQYFGPGTRLTVL.